Listed below are T cell receptor beta chains from one sample, sequenced in a study of Ad26.COV2.S vaccination and SARS-CoV-2 variants. TCRdb's table, derived via immunoSEQ multiplex PCR, lists solely in-frame clones and lacks some. The table lists some 350,000 clones, about nine tenths of them singletons, with around 5.5% in the top ten. This specimen was peripheral blood, taken in a trial of Ad26.COV2.S vaccine versus placebo. These receptors all stem from a person between 18 and 60 years old who received the Ad26.COV2.S COVID-19 vaccine or a placebo. Both conserved end residues are part of each CDR3. Each record gives: V gene, clone size, CDR3 length, J gene, D gene, CDR3 protein, CDR3 DNA. A D gene is named only where the DNA matches it firmly. Only some rows state a clone size, as once, few, many or a class for expanded clones.

V: TRBV11-3
size: -
length: 13
J: TRBJ1-1
D: -
CDR3: CASSLEGGAEAFF
DNA: TGTGCCAGCAGCTTAGAGGGAGGGGCTGAAGCTTTCTTT

V: TRBV15
size: -
length: 15
J: TRBJ1-1
D: -
CDR3: CATSQGPPQNTEAFF
DNA: TGTGCCACCTCGCAGGGCCCCCCTCAAAACACTGAAGCTTTCTTT

V: TRBV27
size: -
length: 12
J: TRBJ1-1
D: -
CDR3: CAIRGGGTEAFF
DNA: TGTGCCATCCGGGGGGGCGGCACTGAAGCTTTCTTT

V: TRBV19
size: -
length: 15
J: TRBJ1-5
D: -
CDR3: CASSTTHSFNQPQHF
DNA: TGTGCCAGTAGTACGACGCACAGTTTCAATCAGCCCCAGCATTTT

V: TRBV19
size: -
length: 19
J: TRBJ1-5
D: TRBD1
CDR3: CASTPPHGTGVWSNQPQHF
DNA: TGTGCCAGTACCCCCCCTCACGGGACAGGGGTTTGGAGCAATCAGCCCCAGCATTTT

V: TRBV9
size: -
length: 15
J: TRBJ1-2
D: -
CDR3: CASSVEGRGRYGYTF
DNA: TGTGCCAGCAGCGTAGAGGGCAGGGGAAGGTATGGCTACACCTTC

V: TRBV19
size: -
length: 17
J: TRBJ1-1
D: -
CDR3: CASSIDLYGGLNTEAFF
DNA: TGTGCCAGTAGTATAGATCTTTATGGGGGCCTTAACACTGAAGCTTTCTTT

V: TRBV18
size: -
length: 14
J: TRBJ1-2
D: -
CDR3: CASSPGAGNYGYTF
DNA: TGTGCCAGCTCACCCGGGGCAGGCAACTATGGCTACACCTTC

V: TRBV6-1
size: -
length: 17
J: TRBJ1-3
D: -
CDR3: CASSEGTGSFSGNTIYF
DNA: TGTGCCAGCAGTGAAGGCACTGGGAGTTTCTCTGGAAACACCATATATTTT

V: TRBV2
size: -
length: 17
J: TRBJ1-3
D: -
CDR3: CASRGGAVFPSGNTIYF
DNA: TGTGCCTCCCGCGGGGGGGCAGTCTTCCCCTCTGGAAACACCATATATTTT

V: TRBV7-9
size: -
length: 14
J: TRBJ1-1
D: -
CDR3: CASSSTDLNTEAFF
DNA: TGTGCCAGCAGCTCGACAGACCTAAACACTGAAGCTTTCTTT

V: TRBV9
size: -
length: 15
J: TRBJ2-3
D: -
CDR3: CASSRQGEETDTQYF
DNA: TGTGCCAGCAGCCGCCAAGGGGAGGAGACAGATACGCAGTATTTT

V: TRBV11-3
size: -
length: 13
J: TRBJ2-5
D: -
CDR3: CASSLRGAETQYF
DNA: TGTGCCAGCAGCTTGAGGGGGGCAGAGACCCAGTACTTC

V: TRBV7-9
size: -
length: 15
J: TRBJ2-6
D: -
CDR3: CASSLPGAGANVLTF
DNA: TGTGCCAGCAGCTTACCGGGCGCCGGGGCCAACGTCCTGACTTTC

V: TRBV29-1
size: -
length: 15
J: TRBJ1-5
D: -
CDR3: CSVSTDPRSNQPQHF
DNA: TGCAGCGTGAGCACTGACCCCCGTAGCAATCAGCCCCAGCATTTT

V: TRBV19
size: -
length: 15
J: TRBJ2-2
D: TRBD2
CDR3: CATAGLVGYTGELFF
DNA: TGTGCCACCGCGGGACTAGTGGGTTACACCGGGGAGCTGTTTTTT

V: TRBV18
size: once
length: 14
J: TRBJ2-1
D: -
CDR3: CASSRQRLNNEQFF
DNA: TGTGCCAGCTCACGGCAGAGACTAAACAATGAGCAGTTCTTC

V: TRBV6-5
size: -
length: 13
J: TRBJ1-2
D: TRBD1
CDR3: CASSLTGTYGYTF
DNA: TGTGCCAGCAGTTTGACAGGGACCTATGGCTACACCTTC

V: TRBV18
size: -
length: 15
J: TRBJ1-5
D: -
CDR3: CASSPSLGGGQPQHF
DNA: TGTGCCAGCTCACCAAGCCTAGGGGGAGGTCAGCCCCAGCATTTT

V: TRBV7-9
size: -
length: 15
J: TRBJ2-1
D: TRBD1
CDR3: CASSLAWTGNNEQFF
DNA: TGTGCCAGCAGCTTAGCTTGGACAGGCAACAATGAGCAGTTCTTC

V: TRBV6-1
size: once
length: 17
J: TRBJ1-5
D: -
CDR3: CASSDFASPRGYQPQHF
DNA: TGTGCCAGCAGTGACTTCGCGAGCCCCAGGGGTTATCAGCCCCAGCATTTT

V: TRBV23-1
size: few
length: 17
J: TRBJ2-3
D: TRBD1
CDR3: CASSQAGQGRGTDTQYF
DNA: TGCGCCAGCAGTCAAGCGGGACAGGGGAGGGGTACAGATACGCAGTATTTT

V: TRBV4-1
size: -
length: 17
J: TRBJ1-1
D: -
CDR3: CASSQGAGNPWESEAFF
DNA: TGCGCCAGCAGCCAAGGGGCAGGAAACCCATGGGAAAGTGAAGCTTTCTTT

V: TRBV18
size: -
length: 15
J: TRBJ2-1
D: TRBD2
CDR3: CASSPWTSDYNEQFF
DNA: TGTGCCAGCTCACCATGGACTAGCGACTACAATGAGCAGTTCTTC

V: TRBV5-1
size: -
length: 16
J: TRBJ2-1
D: TRBD2
CDR3: CASSPIAGADYNEQFF
DNA: TGCGCCAGCAGCCCTATAGCGGGAGCCGACTACAATGAGCAGTTCTTC

V: TRBV3-1/TRBV3-2
size: -
length: 15
J: TRBJ1-4
D: -
CDR3: CASSQDPRDGEKLFF
DNA: TGTGCCAGCAGCCAAGATCCCAGGGATGGGGAAAAACTGTTTTTT

V: TRBV2
size: -
length: 15
J: TRBJ2-3
D: -
CDR3: CANDQGTKNSDTQYF
DNA: TGTGCCAACGACCAGGGGACCAAAAACTCCGATACGCAGTATTTT

V: TRBV19
size: -
length: 14
J: TRBJ1-1
D: -
CDR3: CASKFFHREVEAFF
DNA: TGTGCCAGTAAATTCTTTCACAGAGAAGTTGAAGCTTTCTTT

V: TRBV5-4
size: once
length: 14
J: TRBJ2-5
D: -
CDR3: CASSLEPGEETQYF
DNA: TGTGCCAGCAGCTTGGAGCCGGGTGAGGAGACCCAGTACTTC

V: TRBV19
size: -
length: 16
J: TRBJ2-1
D: -
CDR3: CASSIPHRQGGNEQFF
DNA: TGTGCCAGTAGTATACCACATCGCCAGGGGGGCAATGAGCAGTTCTTC

V: TRBV5-1
size: -
length: 14
J: TRBJ2-7
D: TRBD1
CDR3: CASSAGQGTDEQYF
DNA: TGCGCCAGCAGCGCCGGACAGGGCACGGACGAGCAGTACTTC

V: TRBV7-8
size: -
length: 13
J: TRBJ1-4
D: -
CDR3: CASSFGRNEKLFF
DNA: TGTGCCAGCAGCTTTGGACGGAATGAAAAACTGTTTTTT

V: TRBV6-5
size: -
length: 15
J: TRBJ2-5
D: -
CDR3: CASDSLCPFQETQYF
DNA: TGTGCCTCCGACAGTCTCTGCCCCTTCCAAGAGACCCAGTACTTC

V: TRBV5-1
size: -
length: 13
J: TRBJ2-2
D: -
CDR3: CASSFPSTGELFF
DNA: TGCGCCAGCAGCTTCCCCAGTACCGGGGAGCTGTTTTTT

V: TRBV4-1
size: -
length: 14
J: TRBJ2-7
D: -
CDR3: CASSPLQGSHEQYF
DNA: TGCGCCAGCAGCCCCCTACAGGGCTCCCACGAGCAGTACTTC

V: TRBV7-9
size: -
length: 15
J: TRBJ2-1
D: TRBD1
CDR3: CASSFRGRRGDEQFF
DNA: TGTGCCAGCAGCTTCAGGGGGCGAAGGGGCGATGAGCAGTTCTTC

V: TRBV9
size: -
length: 17
J: TRBJ1-5
D: TRBD1
CDR3: CASSGPSPGQGNQPQHF
DNA: TGTGCCAGCAGCGGACCATCGCCCGGACAGGGGAATCAGCCCCAGCATTTT

V: TRBV7-9
size: -
length: 11
J: TRBJ2-1
D: -
CDR3: CASSLLAVQFF
DNA: TGTGCCAGCAGTCTTCTGGCGGTGCAGTTCTTC

V: TRBV7-9
size: -
length: 11
J: TRBJ2-3
D: -
CDR3: CASSLADTQYF
DNA: TGTGCCAGCAGTTTAGCCGATACGCAGTATTTT

V: TRBV5-5
size: -
length: 18
J: TRBJ2-3
D: -
CDR3: CASSLAIQGRSGTDTQYF
DNA: TGTGCCAGCAGCTTGGCCATTCAGGGGAGGTCGGGCACAGATACGCAGTATTTT

V: TRBV6-6
size: -
length: 14
J: TRBJ1-3
D: -
CDR3: CASRPQGRGNTIYF
DNA: TGTGCCAGCAGGCCTCAGGGGCGGGGAAACACCATATATTTT

V: TRBV29-1
size: -
length: 13
J: TRBJ1-1
D: TRBD1
CDR3: CSVETGGYTEAFF
DNA: TGCAGCGTTGAAACAGGGGGTTACACTGAAGCTTTCTTT

V: TRBV2
size: -
length: 18
J: TRBJ2-1
D: TRBD2
CDR3: CASSVDSTTSGVYNEQFF
DNA: TGTGCCAGCAGTGTCGACTCCACCACTAGCGGGGTATACAATGAGCAGTTCTTC

V: TRBV12-3/TRBV12-4
size: -
length: 12
J: TRBJ2-1
D: -
CDR3: CASSLISVGQFF
DNA: TGTGCCAGCAGTTTAATTTCGGTAGGACAGTTCTTC

V: TRBV7-2
size: -
length: 17
J: TRBJ1-2
D: -
CDR3: CASSSSRGQRDNYGYTF
DNA: TGTGCCAGCAGCTCCTCTCGGGGGCAGCGAGATAACTATGGCTACACCTTC

V: TRBV7-2
size: -
length: 15
J: TRBJ1-2
D: -
CDR3: CASSFDGGTNYGYTF
DNA: TGTGCCAGCAGCTTCGATGGGGGGACTAACTATGGCTACACCTTC

V: TRBV9
size: -
length: 18
J: TRBJ1-2
D: TRBD1
CDR3: CASTEFVNGTGGPPGYTF
DNA: TGTGCCAGCACCGAGTTTGTAAACGGGACAGGGGGTCCCCCTGGCTACACCTTC